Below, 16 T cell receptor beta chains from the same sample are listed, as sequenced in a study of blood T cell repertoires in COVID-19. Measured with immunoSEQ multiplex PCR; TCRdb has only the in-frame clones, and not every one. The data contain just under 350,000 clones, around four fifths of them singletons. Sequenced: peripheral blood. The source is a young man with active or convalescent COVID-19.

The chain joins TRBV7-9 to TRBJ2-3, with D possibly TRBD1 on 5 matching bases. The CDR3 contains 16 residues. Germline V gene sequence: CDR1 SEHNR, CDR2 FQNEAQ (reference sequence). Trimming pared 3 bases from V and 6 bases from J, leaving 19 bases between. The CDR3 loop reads CASSFVGNGAPDTQYF. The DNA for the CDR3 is TGTGCCAGCAGCTTCGTTGGGAATGGGGCCCCCGATACGCAGTATTTT.

The CDR3 DNA follows: TGCGCCAGCAGCGAATCAGGGGTTGATGAAAAACTGTTTTTT. This encodes CASSESGVDEKLFF. This chain joins TRBV5-1 and TRBJ1-4; the D gene is possibly TRBD1 (6 bases). From germline, CDR1 is SGHRS and CDR2 YFSETQ. Between the trimmed V and J ends, which lost 4 bases and 6 bases, there was a span of 13 bases. The CDR3 sequence is 14 residues long.

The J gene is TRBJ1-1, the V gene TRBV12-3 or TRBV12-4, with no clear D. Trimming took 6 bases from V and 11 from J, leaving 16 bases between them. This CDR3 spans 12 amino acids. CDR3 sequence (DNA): TGTGCCAGCAGCCCTGACCGGGTGGATGCTTTCTTT. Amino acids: CASSPDRVDAFF.

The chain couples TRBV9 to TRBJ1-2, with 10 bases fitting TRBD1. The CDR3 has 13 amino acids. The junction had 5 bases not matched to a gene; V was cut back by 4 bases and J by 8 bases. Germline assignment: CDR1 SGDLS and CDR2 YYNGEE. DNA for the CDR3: TGTGCCAGCAGCACCGGGACAGGGGTGGGCTACACCTTC. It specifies CASSTGTGVGYTF.

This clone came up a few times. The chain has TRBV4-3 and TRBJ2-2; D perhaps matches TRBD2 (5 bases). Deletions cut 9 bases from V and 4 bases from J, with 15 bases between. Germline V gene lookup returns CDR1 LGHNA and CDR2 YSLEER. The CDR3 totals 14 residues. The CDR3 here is CASSGLPSTGELFF. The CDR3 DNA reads TGCGCCAGTTCCGGACTCCCTAGCACCGGGGAGCTGTTTTTT.

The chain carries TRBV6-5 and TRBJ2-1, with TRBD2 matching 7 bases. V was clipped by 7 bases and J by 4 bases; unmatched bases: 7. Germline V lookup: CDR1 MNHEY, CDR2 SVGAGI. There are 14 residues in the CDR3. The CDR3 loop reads CASKVGGSYNEQFF. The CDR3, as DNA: TGTGCCAGCAAAGTGGGAGGGTCATACAATGAGCAGTTCTTC.

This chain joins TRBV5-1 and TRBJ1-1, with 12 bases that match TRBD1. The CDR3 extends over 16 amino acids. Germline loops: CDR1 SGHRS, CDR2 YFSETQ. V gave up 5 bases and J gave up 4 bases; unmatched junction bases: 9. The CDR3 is CASRVGTGGRGTEAFF. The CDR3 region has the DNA TGCGCCAGCAGGGTGGGGACAGGGGGCCGGGGCACTGAAGCTTTCTTT.

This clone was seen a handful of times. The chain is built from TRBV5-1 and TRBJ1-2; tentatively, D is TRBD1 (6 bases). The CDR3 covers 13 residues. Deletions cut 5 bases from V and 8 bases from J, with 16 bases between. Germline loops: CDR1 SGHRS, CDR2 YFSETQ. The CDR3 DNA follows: TGCGCCAGCAGTAAGGACAGAGGGATAGGCTACACCTTC. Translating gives CASSKDRGIGYTF.

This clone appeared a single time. The CDR3 is CASSPGGYRPLHF. CDR3 DNA sequence: TGTGCCAGCAGTCCAGGGGGCTACCGGCCCCTCCACTTT. This sequence joins TRBV27 and TRBJ1-6; 8 bases match TRBD1. The CDR3 runs 13 residues. The J segment lost 13 bases and the V segment lost 5 bases, leaving 7 bases of the junction unmatched. Germline CDR1 reads MNHEY; CDR2 reads SMNVEV (reference sequence).

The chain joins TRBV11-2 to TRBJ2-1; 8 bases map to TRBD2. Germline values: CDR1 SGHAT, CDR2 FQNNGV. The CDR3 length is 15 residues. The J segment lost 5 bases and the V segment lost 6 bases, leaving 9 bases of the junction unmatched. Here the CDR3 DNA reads TGTGCCAGCAGACTACGGGAGGGAGGCGACAATGAGCAGTTCTTC. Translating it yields CASRLREGGDNEQFF.

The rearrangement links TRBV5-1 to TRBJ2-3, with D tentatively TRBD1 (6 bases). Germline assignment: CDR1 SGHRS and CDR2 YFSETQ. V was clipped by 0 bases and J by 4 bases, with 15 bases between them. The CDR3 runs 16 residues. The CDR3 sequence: CASSLDGTPRADTQYF. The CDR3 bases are TGCGCCAGCAGCTTGGATGGGACACCTAGGGCAGATACGCAGTATTTT.

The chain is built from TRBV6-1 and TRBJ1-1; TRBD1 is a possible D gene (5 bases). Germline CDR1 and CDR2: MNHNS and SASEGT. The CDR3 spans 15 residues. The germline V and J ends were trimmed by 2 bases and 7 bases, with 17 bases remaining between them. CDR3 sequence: CASSELGLGLREAFF. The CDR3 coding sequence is TGTGCCAGCAGTGAATTGGGGTTGGGACTTCGTGAAGCTTTCTTT.

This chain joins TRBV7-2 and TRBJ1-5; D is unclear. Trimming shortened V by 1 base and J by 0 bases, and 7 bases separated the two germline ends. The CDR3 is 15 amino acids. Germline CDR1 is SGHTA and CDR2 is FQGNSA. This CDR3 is CASSLGPYSNQPQHF. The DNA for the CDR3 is TGTGCCAGCAGCTTAGGTCCTTATAGCAATCAGCCCCAGCATTTT.

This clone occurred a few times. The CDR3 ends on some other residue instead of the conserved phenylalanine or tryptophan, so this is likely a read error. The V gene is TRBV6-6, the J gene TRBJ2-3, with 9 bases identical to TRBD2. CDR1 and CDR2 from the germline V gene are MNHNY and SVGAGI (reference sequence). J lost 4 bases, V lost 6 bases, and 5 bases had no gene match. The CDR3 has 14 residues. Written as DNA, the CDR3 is TGTGCCAGCAGGGGGTTAGCGGGGGCAGATACGCAGTATCTT. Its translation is CASRGLAGADTQYL.

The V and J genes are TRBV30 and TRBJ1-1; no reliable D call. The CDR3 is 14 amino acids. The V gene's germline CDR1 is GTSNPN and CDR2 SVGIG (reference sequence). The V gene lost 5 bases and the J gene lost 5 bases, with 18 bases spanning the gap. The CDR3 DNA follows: TGTGCCTGGCGAGTAATGGACTTGGGGACTGAAGCTTTCTTT. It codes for CAWRVMDLGTEAFF.

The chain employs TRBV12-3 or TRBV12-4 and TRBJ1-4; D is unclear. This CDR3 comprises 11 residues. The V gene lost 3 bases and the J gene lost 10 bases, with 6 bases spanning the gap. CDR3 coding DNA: TGTGCCAGCAGTTTGTTTCGAAAACTGTTTTTT. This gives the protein CASSLFRKLFF.